The 6 T cell receptor beta chains reported below all come from one sample, sequenced in a study of T cells after yellow fever vaccination. TCRdb itself ran the 5' RACE reads through MiXCR, one entry per CDR3 protein. This table holds 110,000 to 150,000 distinct CDR3 sequences, less than 8.5% found once. The material sequenced was CD4+ T cells sorted from PBMCs, taken 10 days after the yellow fever booster vaccination. Receptors were obtained from a man younger than 45 who received the YFV17D yellow fever vaccine.

This chain links TRBV18 with TRBJ2-7; TRBD1 matches at 8 bases. Germline V gene lookup returns CDR1 KGHSH and CDR2 LQKENI. This CDR3 has 14 amino acids. The junction had 0 bases not matched to a gene; V was cut back by 0 bases and J by 2 bases. This CDR3 reads CASSPPGQAYEQYF. The CDR3 DNA reads as TGTGCCAGCTCACCACCGGGACAGGCCTACGAGCAGTACTTC.

This clonotype has ten or more counts. The chain links TRBV21-1 to TRBJ2-7; the D call of TRBD1 is as the table states it, not checked on the DNA. TRBV21-1 is flagged as a pseudogene. CDR3 size: 12 residues. DNA of the CDR3: TGTGCCAGCAGCAAAGACAGGCTCGAGCAGTACTTC. Protein sequence: CASSKDRLEQYF.

This clonotype came up many times. V and J are TRBV6-2 or TRBV6-3 and TRBJ2-1, with 12 bases matching TRBD2. CDR1 MNHEY and CDR2 SVGEGT come from the germline V gene. This CDR3 comprises 15 residues. V lost 6 bases to trimming and J lost 4 bases; unmatched junction nucleotides: 4. CDR3 in DNA: TGTGCCAGCAGCCTCACTAGCGGGAGGTACAATGAGCAGTTCTTC. Translating it yields CASSLTSGRYNEQFF.

A note on this clonotype: This could be a read error, since a much larger clone is one nucleotide away. V is TRBV5-1 and J is TRBJ1-4; D gene unclear. Germline CDR1 is SGHRS and CDR2 is YFSETQ. V was cut by 0 bases and J by 10 bases, with 16 bases left in between. The CDR3 consists of 15 residues. The CDR3 nucleotides read TGCGCCAGCAGCTTGGGCCATCGAGACATTGGAAAACTGTTTTTT. Protein sequence: CASSLGHRDIGKLFF.

In this sample, this clonotype turned up many times. CDR3 in DNA: TGTGCCAGCAGCTTGAGGGCTGGGGCCAACGTCCTGACTTTC. This translates into CASSLRAGANVLTF. The chain links TRBV5-6 to TRBJ2-6; D ambiguous. Trimming took off 1 base at V and 2 bases at J, with 4 bases between the two ends. The CDR3 covers 14 residues. Germline assignment: CDR1 SGHDT and CDR2 YYEEEE.

The V and J genes are TRBV19 and TRBJ2-2; 11 bases map to TRBD2. The V gene's germline CDR1 is LNHDA and CDR2 SQIVND (reference sequence). CDR3 length: 15 residues. Trimming cost V 9 bases and J 8 bases; bases outside gene matches: 11. The DNA for the CDR3 is TGTGCCAGCTACTTAGCGGGAGGGCCCAGTGGGGAGCTGTTTTTT. Encoded protein: CASYLAGGPSGELFF. Supplemented by reference TRBV19 and TRBJ2-2, the full variable domain reads DGGITQSPKYLFRKEGQNVTLSCEQNLNHDAMYWYRQDPGQGLRLIYYSQIVNDFQKGDIAEGYSVSREKKESFPLTVTSAQKNPTAFYLCASYLAGGPSGELFFGEGSRLTVL.